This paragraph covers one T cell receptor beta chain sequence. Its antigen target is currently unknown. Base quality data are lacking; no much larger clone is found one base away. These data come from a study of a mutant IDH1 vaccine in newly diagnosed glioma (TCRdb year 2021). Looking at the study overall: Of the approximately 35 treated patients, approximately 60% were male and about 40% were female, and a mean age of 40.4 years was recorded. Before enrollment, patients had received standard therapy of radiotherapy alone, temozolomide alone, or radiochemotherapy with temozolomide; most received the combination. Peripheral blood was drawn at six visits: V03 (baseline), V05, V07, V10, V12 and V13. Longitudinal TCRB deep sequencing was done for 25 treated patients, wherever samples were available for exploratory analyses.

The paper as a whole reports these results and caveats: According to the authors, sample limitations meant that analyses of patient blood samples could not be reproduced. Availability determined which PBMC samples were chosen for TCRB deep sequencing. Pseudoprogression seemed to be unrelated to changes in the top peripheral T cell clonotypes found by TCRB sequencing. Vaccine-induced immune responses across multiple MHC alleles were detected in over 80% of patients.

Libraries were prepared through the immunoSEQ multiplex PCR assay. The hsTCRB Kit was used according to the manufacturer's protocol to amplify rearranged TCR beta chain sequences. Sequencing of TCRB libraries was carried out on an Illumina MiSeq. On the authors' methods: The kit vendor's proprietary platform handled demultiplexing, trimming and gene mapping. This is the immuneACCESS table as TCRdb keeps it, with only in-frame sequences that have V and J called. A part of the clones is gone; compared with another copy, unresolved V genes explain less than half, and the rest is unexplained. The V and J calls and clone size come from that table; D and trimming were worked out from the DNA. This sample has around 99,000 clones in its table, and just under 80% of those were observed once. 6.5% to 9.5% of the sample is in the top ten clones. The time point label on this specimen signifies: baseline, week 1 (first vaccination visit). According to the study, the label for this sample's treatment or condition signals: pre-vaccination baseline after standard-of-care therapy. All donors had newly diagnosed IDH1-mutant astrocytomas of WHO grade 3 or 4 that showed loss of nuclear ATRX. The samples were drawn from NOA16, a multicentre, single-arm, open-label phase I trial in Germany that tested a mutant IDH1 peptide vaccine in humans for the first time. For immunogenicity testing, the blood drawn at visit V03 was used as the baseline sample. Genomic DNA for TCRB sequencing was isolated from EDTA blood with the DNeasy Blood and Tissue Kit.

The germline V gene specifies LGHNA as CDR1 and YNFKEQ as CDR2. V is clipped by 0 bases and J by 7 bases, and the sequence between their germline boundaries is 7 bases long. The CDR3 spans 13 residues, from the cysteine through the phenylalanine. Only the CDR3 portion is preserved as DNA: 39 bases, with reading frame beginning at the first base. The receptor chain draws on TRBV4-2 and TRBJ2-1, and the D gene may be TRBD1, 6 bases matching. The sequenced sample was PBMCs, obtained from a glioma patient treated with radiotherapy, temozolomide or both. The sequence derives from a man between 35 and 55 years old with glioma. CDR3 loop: CASSQDDRNEQFF. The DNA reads TGTGCCAGCAGCCAAGATGACAGGAATGAGCAGTTCTTC.